This T cell receptor (beta chain) emerged from a study of response to subunit inactivated influenza vaccine. Trimming took off 3 bases at V and 0 bases at J, with 12 bases between the two ends. The CDR3 length is 14 residues. CDR1 DFQATT and CDR2 SNEGSKA come from the germline V gene (reference sequence). In TCRdb, the RT-PCR reads were re-called with MiXCR into one record per CDR3 protein. The data hold just over 300,000 distinct CDR3 sequences, with roughly 22% observed a single time. The sequence came from a man aged 45 to 70 who received an inactivated influenza vaccine. The chain recombines TRBV20-1 with TRBJ2-7; the D gene could be TRBD1 or TRBD2 (5 bases each). Sequencing used PBMCs from blood, obtained approximately 22 months after vaccination. This CDR3 is CSARWGPRSYEQYF. As DNA, the CDR3 is TGCAGTGCTAGGTGGGGACCGCGCTCCTACGAGCAGTACTTC.